This T cell receptor beta chain is from a study of Graves' ophthalmopathy and Graves' hyperthyroidism. This CDR3 comprises 14 residues. V lost 6 bases, J lost 1 base, and 12 bases lay in between. This clonotype was seen repeatedly, ten times or more. CDR3 regions of TCR beta were amplified from RNA transcripts. HTBI primers served in a first-round RT-PCR, which a second-round multiplex PCR followed. Via MiXCR, TCRdb re-called the multiplex PCR reads, giving one row per CDR3 protein. The data hold 600,000 to 650,000 distinct CDR3 sequences, with 22% observed a single time. Sample: peripheral blood. This TCR derives from a woman under 30 with stable Graves' hyperthyroidism. Some clones in this sample may be carry-over from other donors' samples. This chain connects TRBV12-3 or TRBV12-4 to TRBJ2-5, with D perhaps TRBD1 or TRBD2 (5 bases each). CDR3 bases: TGTGCCAGCAGCGGGACCTCAGTCCAAGAGACCCAGTACTTC. It specifies CASSGTSVQETQYF.